The entry that follows covers one T cell receptor (beta chain) sequence. Its antigen is unknown. This specimen belongs to a study of T cells expressing NK-cell markers. Study findings and constraints: Each of about six donors carried dominant NKG2C+ clonotypes accounting for about 1.0-8% of CD8+ T cells.

This CDR3 is built from 18 residues. The germline V gene has CDR1 SGHAT and CDR2 FQNNGV. TCRdb reanalyzed the 5' RACE reads and collapses them to one entry per CDR3 protein, without DNA. Found here are 250,000 or so distinct CDR3 sequences; the top ten clones hold about 4.2%. Sequencing was done on a sample of blood T cells: a sorted CD56 or NKG2C T cell subset, CD4+ or CD8+ T cells, or bulk PBMC T cells (not recorded which). The chain couples TRBV11-2 to TRBJ2-3; TCRdb lists TRBD2, though no DNA is available to test this call. This TCR derives from a woman aged 18 to 75 in good health. This CDR3 reads CASSLGPQRNKATDTQYF.